The T cell receptor (beta chain) described here comes from a study of immune evolution from preneoplasia to lung adenocarcinoma. In the study overall: HLA loss of heterozygosity: 7% AIS, about 15% MIA, roughly 35% ADC, none AAH. Study-wide points: Normal lung had highest clonality; later lesions appeared denser, more diverse. From normal lung to invasive adenocarcinoma, top clone frequencies appeared to decrease.

Trimming took 0 bases from V and 0 from J, leaving 12 bases between them. This CDR3 region has 18 residues. The germline gives CDR1 LNHNV, CDR2 YYDKDF (reference sequence). The repertoire was sequenced with immunoSEQ multiplex PCR; TCRdb's copy has only in-frame clones and lacks some. The table shows under 8,500 clones, with more than 65% occurring only once. In its sample, this clone was seen a few times. The target antigen is unknown. Patients had resection in Japan or China between the mid-2010s and the late 2010s. The clonotype originates from a person between 50 and 69 years old with lung adenocarcinoma. The chain employs TRBV15 and TRBJ1-6; D remains ambiguous. Sequenced: FFPE minimally invasive lung adenocarcinoma tissue. This CDR3 is CATSREYIKSSYNSPLHF. In nucleotides, the CDR3 is TGTGCCACCAGCAGAGAGTACATCAAGAGCTCCTATAATTCACCCCTCCACTTT.